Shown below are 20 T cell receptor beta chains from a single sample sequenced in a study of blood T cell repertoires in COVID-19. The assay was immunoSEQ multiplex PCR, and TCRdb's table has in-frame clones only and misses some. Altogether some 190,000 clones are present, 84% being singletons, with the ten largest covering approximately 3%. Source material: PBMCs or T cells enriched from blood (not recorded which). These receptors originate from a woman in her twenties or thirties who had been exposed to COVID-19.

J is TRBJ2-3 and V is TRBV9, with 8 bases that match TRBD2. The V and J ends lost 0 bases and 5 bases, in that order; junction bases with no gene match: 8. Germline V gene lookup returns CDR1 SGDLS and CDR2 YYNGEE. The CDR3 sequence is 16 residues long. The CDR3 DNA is TGTGCCAGCAGCGTAGCTTGGCGGGGGGCTGGAGATACGCAGTATTTT. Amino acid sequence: CASSVAWRGAGDTQYF.

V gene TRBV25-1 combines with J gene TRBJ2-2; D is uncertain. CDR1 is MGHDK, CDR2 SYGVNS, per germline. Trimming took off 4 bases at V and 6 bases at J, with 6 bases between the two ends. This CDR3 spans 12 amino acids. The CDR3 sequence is CASSVAAGELFF. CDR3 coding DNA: TGTGCCAGCAGTGTGGCAGCCGGGGAGCTGTTTTTT. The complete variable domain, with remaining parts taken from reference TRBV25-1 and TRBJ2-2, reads EADIYQTPRYLVIGTGKKITLECSQTMGHDKMYWYQQDPGMELHLIHYSYGVNSTEKGDLSSESTVSRIRTEHFPLTLESARPSHTSQYLCASSVAAGELFFGEGSRLTVL.

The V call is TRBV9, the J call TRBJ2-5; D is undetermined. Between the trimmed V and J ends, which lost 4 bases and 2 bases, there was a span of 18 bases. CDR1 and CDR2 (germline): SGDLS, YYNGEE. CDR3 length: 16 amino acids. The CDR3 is CASSRPGRSLQETQYF. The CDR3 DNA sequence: TGTGCCAGCAGCCGACCGGGTCGGTCGCTACAAGAGACCCAGTACTTC.

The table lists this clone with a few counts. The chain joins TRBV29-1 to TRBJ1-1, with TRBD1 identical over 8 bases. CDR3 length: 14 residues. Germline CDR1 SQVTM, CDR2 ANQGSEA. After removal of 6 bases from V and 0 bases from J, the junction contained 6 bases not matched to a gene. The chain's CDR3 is CSVAGGGLNTEAFF. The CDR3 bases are TGCAGCGTGGCAGGGGGCGGTCTGAACACTGAAGCTTTCTTT.

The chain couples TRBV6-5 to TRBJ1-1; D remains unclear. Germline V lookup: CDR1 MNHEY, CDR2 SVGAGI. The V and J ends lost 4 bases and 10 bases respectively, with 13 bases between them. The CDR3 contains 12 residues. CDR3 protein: CASSWVRAGAFF. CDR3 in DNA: TGTGCCAGCAGTTGGGTGAGGGCGGGAGCTTTCTTT.

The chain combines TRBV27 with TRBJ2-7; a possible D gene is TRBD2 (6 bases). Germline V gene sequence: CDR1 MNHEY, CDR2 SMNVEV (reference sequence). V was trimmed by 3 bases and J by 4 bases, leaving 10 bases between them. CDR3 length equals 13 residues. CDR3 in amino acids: CASSFRREYEQYF. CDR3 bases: TGTGCCAGCAGTTTTCGGCGGGAATACGAGCAGTACTTC.

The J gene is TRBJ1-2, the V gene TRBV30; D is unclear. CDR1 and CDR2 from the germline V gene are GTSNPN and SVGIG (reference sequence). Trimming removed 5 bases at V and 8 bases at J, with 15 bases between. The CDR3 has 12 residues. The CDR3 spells CAWEPVGGGYTF. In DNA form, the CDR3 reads TGTGCCTGGGAACCTGTTGGAGGCGGCTACACCTTC.

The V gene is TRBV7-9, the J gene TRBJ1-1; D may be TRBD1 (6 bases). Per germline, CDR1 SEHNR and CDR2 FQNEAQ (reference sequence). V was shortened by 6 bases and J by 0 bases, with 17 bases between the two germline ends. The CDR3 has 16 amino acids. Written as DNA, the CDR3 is TGTGCCAGCAGTCGGGAGCGGGACACCCTGAACACTGAAGCTTTCTTT. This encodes CASSRERDTLNTEAFF. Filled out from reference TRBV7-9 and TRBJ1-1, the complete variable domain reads DTGVSQNPRHKITKRGQNVTFRCDPISEHNRLYWYRQTLGQGPEFLTYFQNEAQLEKSRLLSDRFSAERPKGSFSTLEIQRTEQGDSAMYLCASSRERDTLNTEAFFGQGTRLTVV.

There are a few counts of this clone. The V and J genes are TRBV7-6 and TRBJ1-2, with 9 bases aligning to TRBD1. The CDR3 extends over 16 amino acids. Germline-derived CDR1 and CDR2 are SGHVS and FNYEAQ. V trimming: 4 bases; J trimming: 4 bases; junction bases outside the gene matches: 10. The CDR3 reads CASSSSPGTGIYGYTF. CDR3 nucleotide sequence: TGTGCCAGCAGCTCTAGTCCCGGGACAGGGATCTATGGCTACACCTTC.

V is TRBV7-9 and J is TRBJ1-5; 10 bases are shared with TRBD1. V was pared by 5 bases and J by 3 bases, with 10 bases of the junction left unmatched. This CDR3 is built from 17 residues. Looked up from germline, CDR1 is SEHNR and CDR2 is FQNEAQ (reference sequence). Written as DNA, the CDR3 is TGTGCCAGCAGCCCCGGACAGGGGGATGGAGTCAATCAGCCCCAGCATTTT. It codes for CASSPGQGDGVNQPQHF. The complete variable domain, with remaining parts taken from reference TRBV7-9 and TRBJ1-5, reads DTGVSQNPRHKITKRGQNVTFRCDPISEHNRLYWYRQTLGQGPEFLTYFQNEAQLEKSRLLSDRFSAERPKGSFSTLEIQRTEQGDSAMYLCASSPGQGDGVNQPQHFGDGTRLSIL.

CDR3 coding DNA: TGTGCCAGCAGCTTAGGGACAGGGTCGGACACCATATATTTT. Protein: CASSLGTGSDTIYF. The chain couples TRBV7-6 to TRBJ1-3; 8 bases fit TRBD1. The V gene end was trimmed by 1 base and the J gene end by 8 bases; junction bases not matched to a gene: 4. The CDR3 has 14 residues. Germline CDR1 reads SGHVS; CDR2 reads FNYEAQ.

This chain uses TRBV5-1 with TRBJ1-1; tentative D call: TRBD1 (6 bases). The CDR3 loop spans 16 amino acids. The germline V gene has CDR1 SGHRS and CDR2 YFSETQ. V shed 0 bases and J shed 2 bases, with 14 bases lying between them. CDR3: CASSLEIGGRNTEAFF. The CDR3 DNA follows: TGCGCCAGCAGCTTGGAAATCGGGGGGCGAAACACTGAAGCTTTCTTT.

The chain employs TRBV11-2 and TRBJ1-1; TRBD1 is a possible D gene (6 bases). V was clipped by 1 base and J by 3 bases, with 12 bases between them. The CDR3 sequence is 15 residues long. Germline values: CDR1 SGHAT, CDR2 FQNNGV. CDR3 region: CASSLGGGGDTEAFF. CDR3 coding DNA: TGTGCCAGCAGCTTAGGAGGAGGGGGGGACACTGAAGCTTTCTTT. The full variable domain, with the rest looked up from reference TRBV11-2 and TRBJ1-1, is EAGVAQSPRYKIIEKRQSVAFWCNPISGHATLYWYQQILGQGPKLLIQFQNNGVVDDSQLPKDRFSAERLKGVDSTLKIQPAKLEDSAVYLCASSLGGGGDTEAFFGQGTRLTVV.

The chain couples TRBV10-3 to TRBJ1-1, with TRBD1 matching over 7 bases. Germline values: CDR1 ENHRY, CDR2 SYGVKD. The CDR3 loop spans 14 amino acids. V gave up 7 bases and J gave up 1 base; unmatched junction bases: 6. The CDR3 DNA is TGTGCCATCATTCAGGGGGATGGGAACACTGAAGCTTTCTTT. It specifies CAIIQGDGNTEAFF.

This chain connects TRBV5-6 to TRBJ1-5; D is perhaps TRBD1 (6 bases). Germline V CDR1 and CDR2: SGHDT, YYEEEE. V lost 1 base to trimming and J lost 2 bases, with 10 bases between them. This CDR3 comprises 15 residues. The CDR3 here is CASSLRQVRNQPQHF. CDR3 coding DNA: TGTGCCAGCAGCTTGCGACAGGTACGCAATCAGCCCCAGCATTTT.

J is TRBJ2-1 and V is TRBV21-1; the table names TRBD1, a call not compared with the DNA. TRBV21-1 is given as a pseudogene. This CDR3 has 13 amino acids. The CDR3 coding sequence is TGTGCCACACGACGGACAGGGCAAAACGAGCAGTTCTTC. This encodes CATRRTGQNEQFF.

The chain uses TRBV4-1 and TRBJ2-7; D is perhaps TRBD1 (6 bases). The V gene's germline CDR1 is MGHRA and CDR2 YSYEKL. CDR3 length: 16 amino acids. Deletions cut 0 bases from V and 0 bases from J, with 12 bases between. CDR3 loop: CASSQDSPGVSYEQYF. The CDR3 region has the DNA TGCGCCAGCAGCCAAGATTCCCCAGGGGTCTCCTACGAGCAGTACTTC.

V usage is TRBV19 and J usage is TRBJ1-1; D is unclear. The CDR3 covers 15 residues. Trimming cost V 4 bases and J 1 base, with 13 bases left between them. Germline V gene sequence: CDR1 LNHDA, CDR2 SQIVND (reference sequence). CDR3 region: CASSRRSPRNTEAFF. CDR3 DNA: TGTGCCAGTAGTAGGCGGTCACCTAGGAACACTGAAGCTTTCTTT.

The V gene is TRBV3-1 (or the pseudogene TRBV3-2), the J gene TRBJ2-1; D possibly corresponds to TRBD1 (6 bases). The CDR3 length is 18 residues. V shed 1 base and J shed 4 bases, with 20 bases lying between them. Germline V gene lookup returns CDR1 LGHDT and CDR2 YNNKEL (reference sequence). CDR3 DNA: TGTGCCAGCAGCCAAGTTGAGAGGGACATGAAATCTTACAATGAGCAGTTCTTC. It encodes CASSQVERDMKSYNEQFF.

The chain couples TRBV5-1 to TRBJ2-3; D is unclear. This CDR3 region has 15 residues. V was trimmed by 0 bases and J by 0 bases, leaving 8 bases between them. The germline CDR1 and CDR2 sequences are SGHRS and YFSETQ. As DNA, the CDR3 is TGCGCCAGCAGCTTGGGCTTTACTAGCACAGATACGCAGTATTTT. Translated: CASSLGFTSTDTQYF.